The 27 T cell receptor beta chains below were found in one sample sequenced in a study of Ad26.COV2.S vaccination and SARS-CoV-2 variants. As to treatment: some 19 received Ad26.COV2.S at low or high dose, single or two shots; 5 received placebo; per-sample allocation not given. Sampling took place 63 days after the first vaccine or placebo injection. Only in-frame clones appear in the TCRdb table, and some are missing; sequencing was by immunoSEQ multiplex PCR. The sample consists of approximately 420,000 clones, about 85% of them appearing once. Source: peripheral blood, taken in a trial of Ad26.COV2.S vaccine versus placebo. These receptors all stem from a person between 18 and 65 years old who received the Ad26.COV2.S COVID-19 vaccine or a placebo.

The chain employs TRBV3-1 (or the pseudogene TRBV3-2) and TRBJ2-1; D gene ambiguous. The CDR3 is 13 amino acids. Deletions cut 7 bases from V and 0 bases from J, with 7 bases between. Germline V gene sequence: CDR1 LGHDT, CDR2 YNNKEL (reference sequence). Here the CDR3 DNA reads TGTGCCAGCATGGGCAGCTCCTACAATGAGCAGTTCTTC. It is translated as CASMGSSYNEQFF.

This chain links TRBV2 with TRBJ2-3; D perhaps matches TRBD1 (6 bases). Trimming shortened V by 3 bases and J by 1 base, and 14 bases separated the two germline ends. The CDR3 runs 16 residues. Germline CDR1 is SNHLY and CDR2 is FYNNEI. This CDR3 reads CASSEGASLRTDTQYF. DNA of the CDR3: TGTGCCAGCAGTGAGGGGGCATCCTTACGCACAGATACGCAGTATTTT.

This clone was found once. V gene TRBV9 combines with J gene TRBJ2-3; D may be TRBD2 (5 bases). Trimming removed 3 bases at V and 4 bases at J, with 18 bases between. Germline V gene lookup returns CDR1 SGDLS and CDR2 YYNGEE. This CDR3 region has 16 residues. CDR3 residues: CASSAPTSRLADTQYF. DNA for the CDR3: TGTGCCAGCAGCGCACCAACTAGTCGATTGGCAGATACGCAGTATTTT.

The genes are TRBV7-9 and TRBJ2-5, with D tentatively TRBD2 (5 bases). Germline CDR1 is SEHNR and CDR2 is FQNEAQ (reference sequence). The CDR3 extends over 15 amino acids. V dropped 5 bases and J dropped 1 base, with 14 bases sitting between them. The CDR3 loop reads CASSQPGIVQETQYF. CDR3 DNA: TGTGCCAGCAGCCAACCGGGGATTGTCCAAGAGACCCAGTACTTC.

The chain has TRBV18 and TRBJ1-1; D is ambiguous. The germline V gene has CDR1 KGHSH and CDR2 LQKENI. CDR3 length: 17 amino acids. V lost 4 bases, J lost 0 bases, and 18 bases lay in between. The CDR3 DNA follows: TGTGCCAGCTCACTGGATGCTTTTTTAATTATGAACACTGAAGCTTTCTTT. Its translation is CASSLDAFLIMNTEAFF. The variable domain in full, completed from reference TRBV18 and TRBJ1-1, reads NAGVMQNPRHLVRRRGQEARLRCSPMKGHSHVYWYRQLPEEGLKFMVYLQKENIIDESGMPKERFSAEFPKEGPSILRIQQVVRGDSAAYFCASSLDAFLIMNTEAFFGQGTRLTVV.

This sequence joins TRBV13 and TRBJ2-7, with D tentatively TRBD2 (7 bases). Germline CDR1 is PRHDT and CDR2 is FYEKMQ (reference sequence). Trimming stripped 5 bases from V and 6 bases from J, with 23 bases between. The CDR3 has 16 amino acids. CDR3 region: CASSERTAGGKREQYF. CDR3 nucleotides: TGTGCCAGCAGCGAGAGGACAGCCGGGGGGAAACGCGAGCAGTACTTC.

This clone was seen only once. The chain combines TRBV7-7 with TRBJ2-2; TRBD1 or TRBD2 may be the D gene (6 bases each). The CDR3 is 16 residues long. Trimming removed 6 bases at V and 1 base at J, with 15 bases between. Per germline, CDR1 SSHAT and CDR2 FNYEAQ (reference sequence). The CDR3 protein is CASSQLGGKNTGELFF. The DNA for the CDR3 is TGTGCCAGCAGTCAACTCGGGGGCAAGAACACCGGGGAGCTGTTTTTT.

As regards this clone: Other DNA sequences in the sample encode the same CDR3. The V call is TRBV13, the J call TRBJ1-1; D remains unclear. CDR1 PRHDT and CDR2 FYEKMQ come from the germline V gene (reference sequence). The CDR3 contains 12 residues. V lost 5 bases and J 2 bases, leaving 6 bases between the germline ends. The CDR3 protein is CASSLLNTEAFF. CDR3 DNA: TGTGCCAGCAGCCTCCTCAACACTGAAGCTTTCTTT.

The CDR3 region is CASSLFARRNYGYTF. The CDR3 region has the DNA TGTGCCAGCAGCTTATTTGCTCGACGTAACTATGGCTACACCTTC. This rearrangement joins TRBV7-9 to TRBJ1-2; D is unresolved. This CDR3 is built from 15 residues. The V gene lost 2 bases and the J gene lost 1 base, with 11 bases spanning the gap. Germline values: CDR1 SEHNR, CDR2 FQNEAQ (reference sequence).

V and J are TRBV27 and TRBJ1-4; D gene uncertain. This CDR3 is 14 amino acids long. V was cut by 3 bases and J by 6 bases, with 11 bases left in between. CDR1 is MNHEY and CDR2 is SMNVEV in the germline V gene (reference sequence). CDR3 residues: CASSFRGGDEKLFF. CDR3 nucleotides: TGTGCCAGCAGTTTTCGGGGTGGGGATGAAAAACTGTTTTTT.

The CDR3 nucleotides are TGTGCCAGCGGACCACGGGACAGGGTTTCGCAGTACTTC. It yields the protein CASGPRDRVSQYF. V gene TRBV6-5 combines with J gene TRBJ2-7; 9 nucleotides agree with TRBD1. The V and J ends lost 8 bases and 9 bases, in that order; junction bases with no gene match: 11. This CDR3 has 13 residues. Per the germline V gene, CDR1 is MNHEY and CDR2 is SVGAGI.

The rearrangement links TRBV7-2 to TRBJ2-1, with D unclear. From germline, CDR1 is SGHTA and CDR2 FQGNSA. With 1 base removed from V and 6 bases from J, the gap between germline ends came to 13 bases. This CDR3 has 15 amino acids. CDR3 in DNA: TGTGCCAGCAGCTTAGAAGAATCTCCTCTCAATGAGCAGTTCTTC. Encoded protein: CASSLEESPLNEQFF.

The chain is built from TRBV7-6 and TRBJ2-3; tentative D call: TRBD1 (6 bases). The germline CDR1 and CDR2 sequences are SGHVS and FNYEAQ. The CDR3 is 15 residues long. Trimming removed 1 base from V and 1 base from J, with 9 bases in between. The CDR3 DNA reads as TGTGCCAGCAGCTTAGGTTCAGGGGGCACAGATACGCAGTATTTT. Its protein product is CASSLGSGGTDTQYF.

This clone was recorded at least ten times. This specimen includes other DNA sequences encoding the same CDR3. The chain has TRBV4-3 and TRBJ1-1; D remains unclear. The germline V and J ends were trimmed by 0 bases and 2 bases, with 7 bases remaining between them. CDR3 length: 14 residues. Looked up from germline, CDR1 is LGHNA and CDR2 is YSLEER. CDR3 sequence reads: CASSQDLENTEAFF. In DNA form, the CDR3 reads TGCGCCAGCAGCCAAGATCTAGAAAACACTGAAGCTTTCTTT.

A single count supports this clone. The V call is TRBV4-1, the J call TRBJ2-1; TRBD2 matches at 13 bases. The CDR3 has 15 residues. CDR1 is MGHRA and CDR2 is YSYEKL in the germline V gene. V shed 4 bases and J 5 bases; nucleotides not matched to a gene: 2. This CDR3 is CASSRGLAGNNEQFF. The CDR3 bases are TGCGCCAGCAGCCGGGGACTAGCGGGGAACAATGAGCAGTTCTTC.

The chain's CDR3 is CASSLGGLNTEAFF. The CDR3 nucleotides are TGTGCCAGCTCTTTAGGGGGCCTGAACACTGAAGCTTTCTTT. This chain joins TRBV6-5 and TRBJ1-1; 7 nucleotides line up with TRBD1. Germline CDR1 and CDR2: MNHEY and SVGAGI. The CDR3 is made up of 14 amino acids. J lost 0 bases, V lost 8 bases, and 6 bases had no gene match.

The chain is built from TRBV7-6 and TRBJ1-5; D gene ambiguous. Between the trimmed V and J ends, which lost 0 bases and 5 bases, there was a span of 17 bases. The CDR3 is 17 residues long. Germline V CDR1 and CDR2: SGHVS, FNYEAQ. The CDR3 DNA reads TGTGCCAGCAGCTTAGCCCCCGGACTCCAGGACGATCAGCCCCAGCATTTT. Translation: CASSLAPGLQDDQPQHF.

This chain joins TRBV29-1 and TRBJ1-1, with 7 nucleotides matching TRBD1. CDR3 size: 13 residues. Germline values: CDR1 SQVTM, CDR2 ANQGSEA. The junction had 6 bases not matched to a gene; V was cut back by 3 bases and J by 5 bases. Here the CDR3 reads CSVEAGGRTEAFF. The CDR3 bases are TGCAGCGTTGAGGCAGGGGGAAGGACTGAAGCTTTCTTT.

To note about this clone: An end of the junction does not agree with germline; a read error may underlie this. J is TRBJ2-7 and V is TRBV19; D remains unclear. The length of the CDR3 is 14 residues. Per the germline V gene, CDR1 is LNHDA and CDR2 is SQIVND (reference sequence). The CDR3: CASSLDVSTYEQYF. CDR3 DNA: TGTGCCAGTAGTCTAGACGTATCAACCTACGAGCAGTACTTC. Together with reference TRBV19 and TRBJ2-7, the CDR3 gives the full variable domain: DGGITQSPKYLFRKEGQNVTLSCEQNLNHDAMYWYRQDPGQGLRLIYYSQIVNDFQKGDIAEGYSVSREKKESFPLTVTSAQKNPTAFYLCASSLDVSTYEQYFGPGTRLTVT.

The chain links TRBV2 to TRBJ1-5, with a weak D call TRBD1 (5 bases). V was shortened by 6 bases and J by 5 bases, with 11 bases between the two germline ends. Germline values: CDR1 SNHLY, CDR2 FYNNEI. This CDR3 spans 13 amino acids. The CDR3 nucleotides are TGTGCCAGCAGCTCGTTCAGGGATCAGCCCCAGCATTTT. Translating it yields CASSSFRDQPQHF. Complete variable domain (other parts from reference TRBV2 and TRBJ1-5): EPEVTQTPSHQVTQMGQEVILRCVPISNHLYFYWYRQILGQKVEFLVSFYNNEISEKSEIFDDQFSVERPDGSNFTLKIRSTKLEDSAMYFCASSSFRDQPQHFGDGTRLSIL.

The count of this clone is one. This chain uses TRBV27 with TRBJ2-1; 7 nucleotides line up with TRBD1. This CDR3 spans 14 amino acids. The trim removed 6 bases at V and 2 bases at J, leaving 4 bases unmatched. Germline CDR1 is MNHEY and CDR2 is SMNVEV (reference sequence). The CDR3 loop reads CASSPQGPYNEQFF. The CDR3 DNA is TGTGCCAGCAGCCCACAGGGGCCCTACAATGAGCAGTTCTTC.

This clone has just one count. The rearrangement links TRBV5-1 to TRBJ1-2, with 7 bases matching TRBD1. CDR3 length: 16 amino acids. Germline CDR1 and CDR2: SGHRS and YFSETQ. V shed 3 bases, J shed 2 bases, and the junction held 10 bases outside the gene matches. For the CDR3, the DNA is TGCGCCAGCAGCTCGCGATTCTTCAGGGGGAACTATGGCTACACCTTC. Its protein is CASSSRFFRGNYGYTF. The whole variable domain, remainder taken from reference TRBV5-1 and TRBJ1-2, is KAGVTQTPRYLIKTRGQQVTLSCSPISGHRSVSWYQQTPGQGLQFLFEYFSETQRNKGNFPGRFSGRQFSNSRSEMNVSTLELGDSALYLCASSSRFFRGNYGYTFGSGTRLTVV.

CDR3 coding DNA: TGTGCCAGCAGCCCGGGGGGCAGGGGACCTTCCGAGCAGTACTTC. It translates to CASSPGGRGPSEQYF. This chain uses TRBV5-4 with TRBJ2-7, with D possibly being TRBD2 (7 bases). The germline V gene has CDR1 SGHNT and CDR2 YYREEE (reference sequence). The CDR3 totals 15 residues. V was pared by 4 bases and J by 6 bases, with 20 bases between.

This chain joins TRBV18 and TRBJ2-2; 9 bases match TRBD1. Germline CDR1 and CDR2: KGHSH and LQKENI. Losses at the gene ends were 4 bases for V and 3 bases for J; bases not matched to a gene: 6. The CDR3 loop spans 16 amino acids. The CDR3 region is CASSLRQGVDTGELFF. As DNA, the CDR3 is TGTGCCAGCTCACTCCGACAGGGGGTGGACACCGGGGAGCTGTTTTTT.

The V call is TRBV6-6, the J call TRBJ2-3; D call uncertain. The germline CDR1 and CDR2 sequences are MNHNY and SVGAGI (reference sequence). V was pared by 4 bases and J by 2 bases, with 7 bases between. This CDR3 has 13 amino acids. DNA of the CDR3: TGTGCCAGCAGTTTTTCAGTCACAGATACGCAGTATTTT. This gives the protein CASSFSVTDTQYF.

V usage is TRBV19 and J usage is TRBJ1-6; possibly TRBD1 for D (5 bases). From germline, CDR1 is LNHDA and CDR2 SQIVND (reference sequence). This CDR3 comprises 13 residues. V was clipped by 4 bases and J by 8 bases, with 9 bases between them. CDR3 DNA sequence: TGTGCCAGTAGTACGACAGATGATTCACCCCTCCACTTT. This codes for CASSTTDDSPLHF.

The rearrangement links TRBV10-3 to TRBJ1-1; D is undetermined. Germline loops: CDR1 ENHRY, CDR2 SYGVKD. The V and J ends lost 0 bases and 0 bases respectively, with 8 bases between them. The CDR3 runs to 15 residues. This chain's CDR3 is CAISESRFMNTEAFF. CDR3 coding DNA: TGTGCCATCAGTGAGTCGCGGTTCATGAACACTGAAGCTTTCTTT.